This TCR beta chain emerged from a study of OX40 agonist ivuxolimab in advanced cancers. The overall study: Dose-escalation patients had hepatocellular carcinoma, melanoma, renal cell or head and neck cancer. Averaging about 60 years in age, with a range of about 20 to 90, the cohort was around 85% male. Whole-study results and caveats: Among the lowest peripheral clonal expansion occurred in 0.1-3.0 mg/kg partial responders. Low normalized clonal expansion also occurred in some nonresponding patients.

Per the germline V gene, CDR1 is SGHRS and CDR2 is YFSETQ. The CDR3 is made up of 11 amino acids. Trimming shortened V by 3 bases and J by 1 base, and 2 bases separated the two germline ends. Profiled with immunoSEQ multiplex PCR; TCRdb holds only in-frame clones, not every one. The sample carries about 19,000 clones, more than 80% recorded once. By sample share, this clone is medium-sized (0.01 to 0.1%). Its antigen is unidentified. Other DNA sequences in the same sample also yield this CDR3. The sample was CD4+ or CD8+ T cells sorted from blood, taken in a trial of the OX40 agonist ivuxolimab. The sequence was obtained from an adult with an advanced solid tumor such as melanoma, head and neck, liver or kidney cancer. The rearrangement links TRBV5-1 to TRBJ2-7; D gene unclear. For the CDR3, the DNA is TGCGCCAGCAGCTCGTCCTACGAGCAGTACTTC. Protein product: CASSSSYEQYF.